Listed below are T cell receptor beta chains from one sample, sequenced in a study of cytomegalovirus exposure and HLA in healthy donors. The protocol was immunoSEQ multiplex PCR, while the TCRdb copy is restricted to in-frame clones and leaves out a portion. In the table there are about 110,000 clones, less than 20% of which are singletons. Material for sequencing was PBMCs. All receptors come from a woman under 30 in good health and CMV-seronegative. CDR3s include the opening cysteine and the closing phenylalanine or tryptophan. A D gene is named only where the DNA matches it firmly. Size is omitted from some rows. Given values are once, few, many or a class for expanded clones.

DNA	CDR3	D	V	J	size
TGTGCCAGCACCTTAGCGGGAGGATCCACCGGGGAGCTGTTTTTT	CASTLAGGSTGELFF	TRBD2	TRBV6-1	TRBJ2-2	-
TGTGCCAGCATCACTTCAGGGCTGAACACTGAAGCTTTCTTT	CASITSGLNTEAFF	-	TRBV2	TRBJ1-1	few
TGTGCCAGCAGGGGGGACAGGGTCCAGCCCCAGCATTTT	CASRGDRVQPQHF	TRBD1	TRBV28	TRBJ1-5	few
TGTGCCAGCGGGCAGGGTTGGGGCTACACCTTC	CASGQGWGYTF	-	TRBV27	TRBJ1-2	few
TGTGCCAGCAGTGAATTAGGGCTAGTCGGGGGTGCGCAGTATTTT	CASSELGLVGGAQYF	-	TRBV25-1	TRBJ2-3	-
TGTGCCAGCAGCCCCCCCGGGGGGGCCAACGTCCTGACTTTC	CASSPPGGANVLTF	-	TRBV6-6	TRBJ2-6	few
TGTGCCTGGAGTGGAGGACTAGCGGCGGCCATTCAGTACTTC	CAWSGGLAAAIQYF	TRBD2	TRBV30	TRBJ2-4	few
TGTGCCAGCAGCTTAGACCCGGGGGGCTACGAGCAGTACTTC	CASSLDPGGYEQYF	TRBD2	TRBV7-6	TRBJ2-7	-
TGTGCCAGCAGTTTGGGGCTAGGGGACACTGAAGCTTTCTTT	CASSLGLGDTEAFF	-	TRBV28	TRBJ1-1	-
TGTGCCAGCAGCACGGACAGGGAGGCACCCCTCCACTTT	CASSTDREAPLHF	TRBD1	TRBV6-6	TRBJ1-6	-
TGTGCCAGCAGCCCCCGTACAGCGGTGGGCTACACCTTC	CASSPRTAVGYTF	-	TRBV7-2	TRBJ1-2	-
TGTGCCTGGGGGAGGAATCAGCCCCAGCATTTT	CAWGRNQPQHF	-	TRBV30	TRBJ1-5	few
TGTGCCAGCAGTGAGCAGAAGACAGCCTACGAGCAGTACTTC	CASSEQKTAYEQYF	-	TRBV6-1	TRBJ2-7	few
TGCAGCGTTGAAGGAGGAGTAGAGACCCAGTACTTC	CSVEGGVETQYF	-	TRBV29-1	TRBJ2-5	few
TGCGCCAGCAGCCAACAGGGGATGGAAGAGACCCAGTACTTC	CASSQQGMEETQYF	TRBD1	TRBV5-1	TRBJ2-5	-
TGCGCCAGCAGCTTGTCAGGGGGCCCGGAGCCCCAGCATTTT	CASSLSGGPEPQHF	TRBD1	TRBV5-1	TRBJ1-5	few
TGTGCCAGCAGCTTAATCGTTAGCGGGAGGACCGGGGAGCTGTTTTTT	CASSLIVSGRTGELFF	TRBD2	TRBV11-2	TRBJ2-2	-
TGCAGCGTTGATCGCGCGGGAGGTTTTACAGATACGCAGTATTTT	CSVDRAGGFTDTQYF	TRBD2	TRBV29-1	TRBJ2-3	-
TGTGCCAGCAGCCAACTAGCAACCAGTGAGCAGTTCTTC	CASSQLATSEQFF	-	TRBV9	TRBJ2-1	few
TGTGCCAGCAGCCAAGGGGAAAGACAGTTCCAAGAGACCCAGTACTTC	CASSQGERQFQETQYF	-	TRBV4-2	TRBJ2-5	-
TGTGCCAGCAGCTTGGATTTAGGGGGCCGGGACACTGAAGCTTTCTTT	CASSLDLGGRDTEAFF	TRBD1	TRBV5-6	TRBJ1-1	-
TGTGCCAGCAGCCCCGCCCTTAGAGATACGCAGTATTTT	CASSPALRDTQYF	-	TRBV7-9	TRBJ2-3	few
TGTGCCTGGGTGGGTCCAACTAGCGGGAGGATAGGTGAGCAGTTCTTC	CAWVGPTSGRIGEQFF	TRBD2	TRBV30	TRBJ2-1	few
TGTGCCACCAGCACCGACAGGGGGCGAGAGACCCAGTACTTC	CATSTDRGRETQYF	TRBD1	TRBV15	TRBJ2-5	few
TGTGCCAGCAGGGTGGGAGGGTACAATGAGCAGTTCTTC	CASRVGGYNEQFF	TRBD2	TRBV5-4	TRBJ2-1	few
TGTGCCAGCAGCCCTAGGACAGGGGGCAAAGGCCTAACTAATGAAAAACTGTTTTTT	CASSPRTGGKGLTNEKLFF	TRBD1	TRBV28	TRBJ1-4	-
TGTGCCAGCAGCTTGGGCAGTATGTTGTTTTTT	CASSLGSMLFF	-	TRBV11-2	TRBJ1-4	-
TGTGCCAGTAGTACAGACAGGGAACAGCCCCAGCATTTT	CASSTDREQPQHF	TRBD1	TRBV19	TRBJ1-5	-
TGTGCCAGCAGCTTCGACAGAGGCGATAATTCACCCCTCCACTTT	CASSFDRGDNSPLHF	-	TRBV5-4	TRBJ1-6	few
TGTGCCAGCAGCGGCCCCGGGAGGGAGGGGGCCAACGTCCTGACTTTC	CASSGPGREGANVLTF	TRBD2	TRBV7-3	TRBJ2-6	-
TGTGCCCCGGTGGGGCCAACGGCAACTAATGAAAAACTGTTTTTT	CAPVGPTATNEKLFF	-	TRBV19	TRBJ1-4	-
TGCGCCAGCAGCTTGGGGGCGGGAGAGAATTACAATGAGCAGTTCTTC	CASSLGAGENYNEQFF	TRBD2	TRBV5-1	TRBJ2-1	-
TGTGCCAGCAGTTTATACAGGGGGAAGTCACCCCTCCACTTT	CASSLYRGKSPLHF	TRBD1	TRBV28	TRBJ1-6	few